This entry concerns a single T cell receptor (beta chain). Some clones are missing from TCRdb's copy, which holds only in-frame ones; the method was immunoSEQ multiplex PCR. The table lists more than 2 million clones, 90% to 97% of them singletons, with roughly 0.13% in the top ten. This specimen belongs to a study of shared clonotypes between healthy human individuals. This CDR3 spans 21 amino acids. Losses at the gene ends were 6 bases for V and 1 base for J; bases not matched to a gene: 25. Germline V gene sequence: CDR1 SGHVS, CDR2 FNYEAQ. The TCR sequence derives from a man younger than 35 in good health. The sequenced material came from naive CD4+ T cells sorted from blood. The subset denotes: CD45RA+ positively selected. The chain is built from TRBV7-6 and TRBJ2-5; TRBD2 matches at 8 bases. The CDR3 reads CASSSLLTGTSGGASQETQYF. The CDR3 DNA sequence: TGTGCCAGCAGTTCACTCCTCACCGGGACTAGTGGGGGAGCCTCCCAAGAGACCCAGTACTTC.